The rows below give T cell receptor beta chains drawn from one sample of a study of CXCR3-negative and CXCR3-positive naive CD8 T cells. From the 5' RACE reads, TCRdb lists one entry per CDR3 protein and no DNA. Its clone listing holds tens of thousands of distinct CDR3 sequences. The sample was naive CXCR3- CD8+ T cells from blood. Every receptor here comes from a human donor in good health. Some clones in this sample may be carry-over from other donors' samples. Both conserved end residues are part of each CDR3. Clone size appears in some rows only: once, few, many, or a class for an expanded clone.

J gene | V gene | clone size | CDR3 protein
TRBJ2-7 | TRBV25-1 | - | CASRDRGLDYEQCF
TRBJ2-7 | TRBV6-2/TRBV6-3 | - | CASSTGDDCEQYF
TRBJ2-7 | TRBV7-9 | - | CASSLEAQGNEQYF
TRBJ2-1 | TRBV23-1 | - | CASSQSESDVRGGRNEQFF
TRBJ2-7 | TRBV20-1 | - | CSASPPGPPLEEQYF
TRBJ2-7 | TRBV20-1 | - | CSARGIGGDPHEQYF
TRBJ2-1 | TRBV7-9 | - | CASNWGSEQFF
TRBJ1-4 | TRBV9 | - | CASSVAGQGGEKLFF
TRBJ2-7 | TRBV6-2/TRBV6-3 | - | CASSYDDALYEQYF
TRBJ2-3 | TRBV5-1 | - | CASSALSGSTDTQYF
TRBJ2-7 | TRBV7-9 | - | CASSYTGSYEQYF
TRBJ1-1 | TRBV29-1 | - | CSVLWDRQPNTEAFF
TRBJ2-7 | TRBV4-1 | - | CASSQKQGSYEQYF
TRBJ2-5 | TRBV5-1 | - | CASSLAWDYQETQYF
TRBJ2-1 | TRBV29-1 | - | CSVEDLGNEQFF
TRBJ2-2 | TRBV7-6 | - | CASSSTSENTGELFF
TRBJ2-7 | TRBV6-5 | - | CASSNRDTNEQYF
TRBJ2-7 | TRBV29-1 | - | CSVATGIDYEQYF
TRBJ1-1 | TRBV7-9 | - | CASSSPYTEAFF
TRBJ1-1 | TRBV29-1 | - | CSVEGVIKKNTEAFF
TRBJ2-1 | TRBV20-1 | - | CSARGQGPGFFVFF
TRBJ1-2 | TRBV29-1 | - | CSVEEGGAFDYGYTF
TRBJ2-1 | TRBV3-1 | - | CASSLTGGSYNEQFF
TRBJ1-4 | TRBV29-1 | - | CSASTGPQFWELFF
TRBJ2-1 | TRBV6-1 | - | CASSGSTGDYNEQFF
TRBJ1-2 | TRBV29-1 | - | CSVTSGTGNGYGYTF
TRBJ2-1 | TRBV15 | - | CATSRDWASGAYNEQFF
TRBJ2-2 | TRBV15 | - | CATSKDQRNTGELFF
TRBJ2-1 | TRBV7-7 | medium-sized | CASSPPGREQFF
TRBJ2-7 | TRBV6-2/TRBV6-3 | - | CASNTGLDEQYF
TRBJ1-4 | TRBV28 | - | CASSATVNEKLFF
TRBJ2-1 | TRBV27 | - | CASSLAGSSYNEQFF
TRBJ2-3 | TRBV7-2 | - | CASSIQGVPTDTQYF
TRBJ2-2 | TRBV11-3 | - | CASSTRSGVNTGELFF
TRBJ2-1 | TRBV28 | - | CASSLSDDEQLF
TRBJ2-7 | TRBV12-5 | - | CASGFDGSYEQYF
TRBJ2-7 | TRBV6-6 | - | CASFSGAEQYF